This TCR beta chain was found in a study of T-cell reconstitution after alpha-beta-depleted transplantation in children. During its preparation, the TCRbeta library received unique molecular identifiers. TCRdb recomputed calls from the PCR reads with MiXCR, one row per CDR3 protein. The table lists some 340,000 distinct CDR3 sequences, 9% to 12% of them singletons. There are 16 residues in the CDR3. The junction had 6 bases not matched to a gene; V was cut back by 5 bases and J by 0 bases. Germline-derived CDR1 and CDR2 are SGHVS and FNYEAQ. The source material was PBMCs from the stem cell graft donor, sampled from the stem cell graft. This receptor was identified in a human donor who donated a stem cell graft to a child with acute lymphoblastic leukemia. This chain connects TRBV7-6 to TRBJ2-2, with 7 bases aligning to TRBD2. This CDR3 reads CASSPIAGSNTGELFF. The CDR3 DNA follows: TGTGCCAGCAGCCCAATAGCGGGTTCGAACACCGGGGAGCTGTTTTTT.